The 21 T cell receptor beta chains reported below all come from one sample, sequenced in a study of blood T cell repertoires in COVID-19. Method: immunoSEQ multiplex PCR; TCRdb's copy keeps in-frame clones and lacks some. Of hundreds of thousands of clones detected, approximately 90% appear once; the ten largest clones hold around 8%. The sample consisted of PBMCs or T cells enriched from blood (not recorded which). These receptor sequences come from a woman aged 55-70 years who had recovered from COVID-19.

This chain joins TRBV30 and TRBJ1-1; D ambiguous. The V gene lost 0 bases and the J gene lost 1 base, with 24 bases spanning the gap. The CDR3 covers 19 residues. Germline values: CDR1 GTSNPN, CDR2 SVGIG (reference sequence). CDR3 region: CAWSVLWGGLRHQNTEAFF. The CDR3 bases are TGTGCCTGGAGTGTACTCTGGGGAGGATTACGACACCAGAACACTGAAGCTTTCTTT. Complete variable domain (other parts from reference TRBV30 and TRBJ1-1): SQTIHQWPATLVQPVGSPLSLECTVEGTSNPNLYWYRQAAGRGLQLLFYSVGIGQISSEVPQNLSASRPQDRQFILSSKKLLLSDSGFYLCAWSVLWGGLRHQNTEAFFGQGTRLTVV.

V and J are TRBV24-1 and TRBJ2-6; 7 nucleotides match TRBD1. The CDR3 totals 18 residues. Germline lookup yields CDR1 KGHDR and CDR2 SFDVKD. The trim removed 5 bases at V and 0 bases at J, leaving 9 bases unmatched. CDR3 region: CATSGRDSDPSGANVLTF. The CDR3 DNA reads TGTGCCACCAGTGGCAGGGACAGTGACCCCTCTGGGGCCAACGTCCTGACTTTC.

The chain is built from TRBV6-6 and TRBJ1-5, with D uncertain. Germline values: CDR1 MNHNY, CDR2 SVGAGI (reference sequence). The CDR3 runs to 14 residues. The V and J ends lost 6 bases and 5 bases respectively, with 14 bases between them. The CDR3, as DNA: TGTGCCAGCAGGCCCGACACCCAATATCAGCCCCAGCATTTT. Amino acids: CASRPDTQYQPQHF.

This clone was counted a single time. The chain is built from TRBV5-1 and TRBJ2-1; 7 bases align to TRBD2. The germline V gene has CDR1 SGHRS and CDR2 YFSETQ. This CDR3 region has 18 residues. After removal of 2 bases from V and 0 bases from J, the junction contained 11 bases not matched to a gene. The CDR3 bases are TGCGCCAGCAGCTTAGTGTTGGCGGGGGTCAGCTCCTACAATGAGCAGTTCTTC. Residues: CASSLVLAGVSSYNEQFF. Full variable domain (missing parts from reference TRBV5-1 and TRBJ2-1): KAGVTQTPRYLIKTRGQQVTLSCSPISGHRSVSWYQQTPGQGLQFLFEYFSETQRNKGNFPGRFSGRQFSNSRSEMNVSTLELGDSALYLCASSLVLAGVSSYNEQFFGPGTRLTVL.

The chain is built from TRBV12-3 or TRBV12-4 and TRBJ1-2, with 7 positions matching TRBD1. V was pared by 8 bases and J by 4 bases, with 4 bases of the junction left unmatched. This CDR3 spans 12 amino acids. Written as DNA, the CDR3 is TGTGCCAGCCGAGGGGGCCCCTATGGCTACACCTTC. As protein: CASRGGPYGYTF.

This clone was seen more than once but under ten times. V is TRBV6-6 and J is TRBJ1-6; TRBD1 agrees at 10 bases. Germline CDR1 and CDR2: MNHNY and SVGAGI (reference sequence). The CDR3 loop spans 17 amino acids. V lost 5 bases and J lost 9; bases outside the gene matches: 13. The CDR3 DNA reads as TGTGCCAGCAGTCCCCCTCGCGGCAGGGACAGGGGTTCACCCCTCCACTTT. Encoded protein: CASSPPRGRDRGSPLHF.

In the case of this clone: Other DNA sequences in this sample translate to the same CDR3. The CDR3 bases are TGTGCCAGCAGTTACTCGTGGGGAGGGAATGAAAAACTGTTTTTT. It encodes CASSYSWGGNEKLFF. The rearrangement links TRBV6-5 to TRBJ1-4; D uncertain. V lost 0 bases to trimming and J lost 5 bases, with 10 bases between them. CDR1 is MNHEY, CDR2 SVGAGI, per germline. This CDR3 region has 15 residues.

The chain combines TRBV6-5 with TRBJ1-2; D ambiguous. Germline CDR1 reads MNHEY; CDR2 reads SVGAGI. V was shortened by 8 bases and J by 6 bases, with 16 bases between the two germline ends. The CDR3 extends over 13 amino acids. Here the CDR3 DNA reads TGTGCCAGCGCTCCCACCGACTCTGATGGCTACACCTTC. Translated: CASAPTDSDGYTF.

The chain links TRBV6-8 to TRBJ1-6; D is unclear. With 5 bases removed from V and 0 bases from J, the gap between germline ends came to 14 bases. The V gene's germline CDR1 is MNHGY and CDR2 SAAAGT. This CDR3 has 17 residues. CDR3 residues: CASSLVTLSSYNSPLHF. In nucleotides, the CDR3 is TGTGCCAGCAGTCTAGTTACCCTTAGCTCCTATAATTCACCCCTCCACTTT.

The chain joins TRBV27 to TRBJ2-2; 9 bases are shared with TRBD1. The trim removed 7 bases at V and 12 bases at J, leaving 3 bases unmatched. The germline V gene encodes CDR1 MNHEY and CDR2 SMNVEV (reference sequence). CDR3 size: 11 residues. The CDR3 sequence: CASMGQGKLFF. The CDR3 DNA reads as TGTGCCAGCATGGGACAGGGAAAGCTGTTTTTT.

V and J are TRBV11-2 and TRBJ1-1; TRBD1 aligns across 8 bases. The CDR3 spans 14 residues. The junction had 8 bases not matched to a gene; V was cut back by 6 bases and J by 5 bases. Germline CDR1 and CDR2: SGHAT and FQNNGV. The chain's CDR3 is CASSPRGLWTEAFF. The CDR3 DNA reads TGTGCCAGCAGTCCCAGGGGGCTCTGGACTGAAGCTTTCTTT.

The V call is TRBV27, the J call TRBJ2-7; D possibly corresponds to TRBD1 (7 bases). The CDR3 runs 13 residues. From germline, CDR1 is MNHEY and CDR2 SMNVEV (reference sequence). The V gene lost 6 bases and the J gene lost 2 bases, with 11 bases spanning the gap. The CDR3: CASSRGTAYEQYV. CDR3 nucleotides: TGTGCCAGCAGCCGCGGGACAGCCTACGAGCAGTACGTC.

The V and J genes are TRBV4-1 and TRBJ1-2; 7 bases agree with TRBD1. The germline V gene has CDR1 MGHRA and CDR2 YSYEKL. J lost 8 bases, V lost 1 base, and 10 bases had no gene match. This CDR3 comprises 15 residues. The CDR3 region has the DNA TGCGCCAGCAGCCAAGGAAGTGGAGGGGGCAAAGGCTACACCTTC. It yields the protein CASSQGSGGGKGYTF.

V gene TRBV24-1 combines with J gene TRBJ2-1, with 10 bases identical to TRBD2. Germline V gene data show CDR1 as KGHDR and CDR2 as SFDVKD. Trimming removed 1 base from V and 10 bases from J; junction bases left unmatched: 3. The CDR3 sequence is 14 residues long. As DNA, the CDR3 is TGTGCCACCAGTGATTTTCTAGCGGGGGACGAGCAGTTCTTC. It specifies CATSDFLAGDEQFF.

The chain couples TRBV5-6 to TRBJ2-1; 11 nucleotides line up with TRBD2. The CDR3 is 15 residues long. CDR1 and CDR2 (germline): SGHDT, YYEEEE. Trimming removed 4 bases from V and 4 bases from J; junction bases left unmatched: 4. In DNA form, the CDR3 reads TGTGCCAGCAGCGTTACTAGCGGGGGATACAATGAGCAGTTCTTC. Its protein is CASSVTSGGYNEQFF.

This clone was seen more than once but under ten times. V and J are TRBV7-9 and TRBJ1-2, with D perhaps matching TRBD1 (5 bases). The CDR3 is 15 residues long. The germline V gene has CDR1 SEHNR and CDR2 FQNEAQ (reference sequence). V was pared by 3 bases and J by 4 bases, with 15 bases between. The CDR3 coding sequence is TGTGCCAGCAGCTTTTTGGGCAAAAGGGGCTATGGCTACACCTTC. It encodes CASSFLGKRGYGYTF.

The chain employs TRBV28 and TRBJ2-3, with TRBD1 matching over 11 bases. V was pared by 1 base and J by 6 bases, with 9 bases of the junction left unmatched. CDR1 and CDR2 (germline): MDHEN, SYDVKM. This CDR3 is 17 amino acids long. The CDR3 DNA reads TGTGCCAGCAGTTTATTTACCGGACAGGGGGCCAGGGATACGCAGTATTTT. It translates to CASSLFTGQGARDTQYF.

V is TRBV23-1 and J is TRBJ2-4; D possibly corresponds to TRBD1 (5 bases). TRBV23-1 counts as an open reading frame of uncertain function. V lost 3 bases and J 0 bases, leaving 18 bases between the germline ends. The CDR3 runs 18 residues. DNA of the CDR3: TGCGCCAGCAGTCACATCGACAGATTGAGAGTAGCCAAAAACATTCAGTACTTC. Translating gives CASSHIDRLRVAKNIQYF.

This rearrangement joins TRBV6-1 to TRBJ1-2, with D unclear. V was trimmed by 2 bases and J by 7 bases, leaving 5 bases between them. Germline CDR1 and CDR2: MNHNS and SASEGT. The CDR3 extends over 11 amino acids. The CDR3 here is CASSETGGYTF. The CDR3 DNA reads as TGTGCCAGCAGTGAAACCGGTGGCTACACCTTC.

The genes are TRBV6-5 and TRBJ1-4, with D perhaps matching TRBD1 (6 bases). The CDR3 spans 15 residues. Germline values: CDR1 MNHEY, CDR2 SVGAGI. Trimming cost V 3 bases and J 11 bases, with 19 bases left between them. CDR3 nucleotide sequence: TGTGCCAGCAGTTATGGGCGTGGGGGCTCTGGGAAACTGTTTTTT. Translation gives CASSYGRGGSGKLFF.

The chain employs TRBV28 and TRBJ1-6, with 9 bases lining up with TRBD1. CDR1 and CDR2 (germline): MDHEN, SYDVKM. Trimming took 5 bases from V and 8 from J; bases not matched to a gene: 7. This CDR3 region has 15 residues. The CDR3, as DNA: TGTGCCAGCAGTCGCCCGGGACAGGGATATTCACCCCTCCACTTT. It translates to CASSRPGQGYSPLHF.